A single sample gave rise to the 2 T cell receptor beta chains below, sequenced in a study of cytomegalovirus exposure and HLA in healthy donors. PCR primers comprised 60 Vbeta and 13 Jbeta primers. TCRdb's copy holds only in-frame clones and misses some; the assay was immunoSEQ multiplex PCR. The ten top clones account for 2%, within a sample of around 130,000 clones. The sample consisted of PBMCs. These receptors all stem from a woman aged 60-70 years in good health and CMV-seronegative.

This chain connects TRBV7-9 to TRBJ2-2, with TRBD1 matching over 7 bases. This CDR3 has 15 amino acids. Germline CDR1 SEHNR, CDR2 FQNEAQ (reference sequence). V dropped 10 bases and J dropped 3; count of bases not matched to a gene: 11. The CDR3: CANPPGDSYTGELFF. CDR3 bases: TGTGCCAACCCACCTGGGGACAGCTACACCGGGGAGCTGTTTTTT. Based on the CDR3 plus reference TRBV7-9 and TRBJ2-2, the full variable domain is DTGVSQNPRHKITKRGQNVTFRCDPISEHNRLYWYRQTLGQGPEFLTYFQNEAQLEKSRLLSDRFSAERPKGSFSTLEIQRTEQGDSAMYLCANPPGDSYTGELFFGEGSRLTVL.

The genes are TRBV5-1 and TRBJ2-7; perhaps TRBD2 as D (6 bases). The ends were cut back, 5 bases at V and 4 bases at J, with 19 bases in the middle. This CDR3 comprises 15 residues. The germline V gene encodes CDR1 SGHRS and CDR2 YFSETQ. CDR3 in amino acids: CASSIYGGESYEQYF. The CDR3 DNA is TGCGCCAGCAGTATCTATGGCGGGGAGTCATACGAGCAGTACTTC. The variable domain in full, with the rest retrieved from reference TRBV5-1 and TRBJ2-7, is KAGVTQTPRYLIKTRGQQVTLSCSPISGHRSVSWYQQTPGQGLQFLFEYFSETQRNKGNFPGRFSGRQFSNSRSEMNVSTLELGDSALYLCASSIYGGESYEQYFGPGTRLTVT.